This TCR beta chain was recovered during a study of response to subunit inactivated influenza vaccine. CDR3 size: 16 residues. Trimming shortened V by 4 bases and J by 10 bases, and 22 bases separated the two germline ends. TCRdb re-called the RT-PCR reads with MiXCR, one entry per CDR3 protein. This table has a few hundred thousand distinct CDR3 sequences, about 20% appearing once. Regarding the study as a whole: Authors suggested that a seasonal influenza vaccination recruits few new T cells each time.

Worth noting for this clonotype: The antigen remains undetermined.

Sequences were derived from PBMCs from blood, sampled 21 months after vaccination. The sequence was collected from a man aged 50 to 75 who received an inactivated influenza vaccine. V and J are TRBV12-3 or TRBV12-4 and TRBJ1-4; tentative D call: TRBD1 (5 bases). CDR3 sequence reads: CASSSPRGGASGKLFF. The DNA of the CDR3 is TGTGCCAGCAGTTCACCACGTGGGGGAGCCTCTGGAAAACTGTTTTTT.